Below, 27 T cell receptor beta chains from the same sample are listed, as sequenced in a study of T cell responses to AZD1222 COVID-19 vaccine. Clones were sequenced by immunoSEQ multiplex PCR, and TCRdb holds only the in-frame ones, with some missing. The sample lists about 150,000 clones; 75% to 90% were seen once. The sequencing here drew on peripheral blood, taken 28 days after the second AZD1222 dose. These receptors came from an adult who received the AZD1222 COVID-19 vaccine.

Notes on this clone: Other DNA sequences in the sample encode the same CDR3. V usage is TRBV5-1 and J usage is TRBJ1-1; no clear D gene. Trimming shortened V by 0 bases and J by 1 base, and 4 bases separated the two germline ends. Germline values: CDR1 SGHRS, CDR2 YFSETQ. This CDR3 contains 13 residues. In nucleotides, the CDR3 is TGCGCCAGCAGCTTGGGGGGGAACACTGAAGCTTTCTTT. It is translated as CASSLGGNTEAFF.

The CDR3 loop reads CASSFQGIQYF. The CDR3 coding sequence is TGTGCCAGCAGTTTCCAGGGCATTCAGTACTTC. The rearrangement links TRBV12-3 or TRBV12-4 to TRBJ2-4; D is perhaps TRBD1 (5 bases). The CDR3 is 11 residues long. V lost 3 bases to trimming and J lost 9 bases, with 6 bases between them.

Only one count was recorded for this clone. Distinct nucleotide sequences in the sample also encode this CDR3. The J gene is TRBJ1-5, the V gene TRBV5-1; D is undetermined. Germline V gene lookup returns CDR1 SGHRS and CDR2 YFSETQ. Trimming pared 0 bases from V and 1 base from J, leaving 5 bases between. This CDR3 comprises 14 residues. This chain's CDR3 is CASSLEGSNQPQHF. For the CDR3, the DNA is TGCGCCAGCAGCTTGGAAGGCAGCAATCAGCCCCAGCATTTT.

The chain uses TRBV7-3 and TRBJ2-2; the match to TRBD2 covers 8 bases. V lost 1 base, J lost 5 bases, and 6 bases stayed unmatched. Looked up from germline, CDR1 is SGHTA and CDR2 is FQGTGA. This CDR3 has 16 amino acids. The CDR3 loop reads CASSLRAGVETGELFF. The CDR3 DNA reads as TGTGCCAGCAGCTTAAGAGCGGGAGTTGAAACCGGGGAGCTGTTTTTT.

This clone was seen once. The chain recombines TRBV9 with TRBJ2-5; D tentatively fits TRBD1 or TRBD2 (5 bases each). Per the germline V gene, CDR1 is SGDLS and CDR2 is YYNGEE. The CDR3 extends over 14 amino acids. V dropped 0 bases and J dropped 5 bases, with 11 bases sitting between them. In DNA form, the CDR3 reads TGTGCCAGCAGCGTAGTTCCGGGGACGGAGACCCAGTACTTC. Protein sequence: CASSVVPGTETQYF.

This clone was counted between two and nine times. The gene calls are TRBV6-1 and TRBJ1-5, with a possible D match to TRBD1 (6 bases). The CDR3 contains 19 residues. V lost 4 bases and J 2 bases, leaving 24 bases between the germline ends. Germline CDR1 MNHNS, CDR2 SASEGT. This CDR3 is CASSGRPGGGGMGNQPQHF. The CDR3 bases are TGTGCCAGCAGTGGACGCCCTGGAGGAGGGGGAATGGGCAATCAGCCCCAGCATTTT.

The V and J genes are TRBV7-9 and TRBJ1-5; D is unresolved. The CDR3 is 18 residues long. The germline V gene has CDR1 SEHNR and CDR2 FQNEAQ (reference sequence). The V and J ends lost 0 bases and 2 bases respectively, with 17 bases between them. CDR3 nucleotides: TGTGCCAGCAGCTTAGCCGAGACGTGGCAGACCCGCAATCAGCCCCAGCATTTT. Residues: CASSLAETWQTRNQPQHF. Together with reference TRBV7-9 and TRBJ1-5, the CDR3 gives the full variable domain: DTGVSQNPRHKITKRGQNVTFRCDPISEHNRLYWYRQTLGQGPEFLTYFQNEAQLEKSRLLSDRFSAERPKGSFSTLEIQRTEQGDSAMYLCASSLAETWQTRNQPQHFGDGTRLSIL.

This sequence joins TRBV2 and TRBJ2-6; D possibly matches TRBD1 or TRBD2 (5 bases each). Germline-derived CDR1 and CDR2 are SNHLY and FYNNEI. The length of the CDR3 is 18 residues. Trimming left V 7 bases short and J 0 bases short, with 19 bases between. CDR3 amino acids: CASMGRGRENSGANVLTF. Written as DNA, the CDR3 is TGTGCCAGCATGGGTAGGGGCAGGGAGAACTCTGGGGCCAACGTCCTGACTTTC.

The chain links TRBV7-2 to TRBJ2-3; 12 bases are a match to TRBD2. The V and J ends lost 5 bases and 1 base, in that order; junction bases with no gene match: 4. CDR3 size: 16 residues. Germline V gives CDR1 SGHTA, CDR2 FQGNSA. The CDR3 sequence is CASSPLAGGGTDTQYF. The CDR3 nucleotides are TGTGCCAGCAGCCCCCTAGCGGGAGGGGGCACAGATACGCAGTATTTT.

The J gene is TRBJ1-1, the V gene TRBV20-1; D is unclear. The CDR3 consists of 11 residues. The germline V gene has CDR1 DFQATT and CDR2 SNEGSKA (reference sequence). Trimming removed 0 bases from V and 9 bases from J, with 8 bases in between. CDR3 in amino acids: CSAREGFQAFF. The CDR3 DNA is TGCAGTGCTAGAGAGGGGTTCCAAGCTTTCTTT.

The CDR3 bases are TGTGCCAGTAGTCCAGGGACAGTACCTGAAGCTTTCTTT. Amino acid sequence: CASSPGTVPEAFF. V gene TRBV19 combines with J gene TRBJ1-1; the match to TRBD1 covers 7 bases. The CDR3 consists of 13 residues. V trimming: 5 bases; J trimming: 6 bases; junction bases outside the gene matches: 6. Germline assignment: CDR1 LNHDA and CDR2 SQIVND (reference sequence).

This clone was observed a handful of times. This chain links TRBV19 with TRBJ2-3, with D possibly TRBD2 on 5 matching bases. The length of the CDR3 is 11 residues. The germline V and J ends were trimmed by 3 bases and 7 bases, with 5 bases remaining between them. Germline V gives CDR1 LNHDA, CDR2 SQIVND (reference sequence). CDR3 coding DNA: TGTGCCAGTAGTATCGGGAATACGCAGTATTTT. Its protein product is CASSIGNTQYF.

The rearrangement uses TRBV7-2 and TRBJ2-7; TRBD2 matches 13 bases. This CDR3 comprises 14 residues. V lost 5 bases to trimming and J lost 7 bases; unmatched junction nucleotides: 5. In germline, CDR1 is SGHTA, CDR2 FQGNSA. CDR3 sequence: CASSQAGLAGEQYF. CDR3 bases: TGTGCCAGCAGCCAAGCGGGACTAGCGGGGGAGCAGTACTTC. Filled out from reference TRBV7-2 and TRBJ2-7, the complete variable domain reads GAGVSQSPSNKVTEKGKDVELRCDPISGHTALYWYRQSLGQGLEFLIYFQGNSAPDKSGLPSDRFSAERTGGSVSTLTIQRTQQEDSAVYLCASSQAGLAGEQYFGPGTRLTVT.

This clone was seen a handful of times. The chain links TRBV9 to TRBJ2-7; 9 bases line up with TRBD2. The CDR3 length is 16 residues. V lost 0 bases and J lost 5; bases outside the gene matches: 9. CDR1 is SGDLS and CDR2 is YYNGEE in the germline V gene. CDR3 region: CASSVGIAGVNHEQYF. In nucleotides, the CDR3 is TGTGCCAGCAGCGTAGGCATAGCGGGAGTTAATCACGAGCAGTACTTC. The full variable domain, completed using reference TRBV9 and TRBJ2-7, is DSGVTQTPKHLITATGQRVTLRCSPRSGDLSVYWYQQSLDQGLQFLIQYYNGEERAKGNILERFSAQQFPDLHSELNLSSLELGDSALYFCASSVGIAGVNHEQYFGPGTRLTVT.

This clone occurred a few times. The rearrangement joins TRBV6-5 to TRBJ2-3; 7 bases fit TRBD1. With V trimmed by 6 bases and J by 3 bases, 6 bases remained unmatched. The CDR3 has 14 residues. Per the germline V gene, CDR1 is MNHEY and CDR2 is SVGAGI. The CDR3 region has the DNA TGTGCCAGCAGAAGACAGGGTGATACAGATACGCAGTATTTT. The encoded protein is CASRRQGDTDTQYF.

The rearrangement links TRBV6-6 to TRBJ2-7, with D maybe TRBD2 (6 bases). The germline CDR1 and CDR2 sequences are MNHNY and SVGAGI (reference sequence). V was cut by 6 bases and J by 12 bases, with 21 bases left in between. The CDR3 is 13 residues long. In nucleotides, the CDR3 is TGTGCCAGCAGCCAACGACTAGAGATGCGAATGTACTTC. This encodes CASSQRLEMRMYF.

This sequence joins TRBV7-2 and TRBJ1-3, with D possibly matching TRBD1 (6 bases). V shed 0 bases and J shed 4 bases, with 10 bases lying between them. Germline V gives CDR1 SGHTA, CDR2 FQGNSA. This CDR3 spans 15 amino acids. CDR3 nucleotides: TGTGCCAGCAGCTTAGCGGGGGGCAGGGGAAACACCATATATTTT. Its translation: CASSLAGGRGNTIYF.

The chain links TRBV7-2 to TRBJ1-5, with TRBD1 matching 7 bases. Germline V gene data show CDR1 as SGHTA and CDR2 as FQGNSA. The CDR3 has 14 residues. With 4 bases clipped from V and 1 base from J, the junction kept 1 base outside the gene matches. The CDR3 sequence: CASSSGQSNQPQHF. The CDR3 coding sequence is TGTGCCAGCAGCTCGGGACAGAGCAATCAGCCCCAGCATTTT. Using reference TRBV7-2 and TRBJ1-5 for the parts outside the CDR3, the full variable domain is GAGVSQSPSNKVTEKGKDVELRCDPISGHTALYWYRQSLGQGLEFLIYFQGNSAPDKSGLPSDRFSAERTGGSVSTLTIQRTQQEDSAVYLCASSSGQSNQPQHFGDGTRLSIL.

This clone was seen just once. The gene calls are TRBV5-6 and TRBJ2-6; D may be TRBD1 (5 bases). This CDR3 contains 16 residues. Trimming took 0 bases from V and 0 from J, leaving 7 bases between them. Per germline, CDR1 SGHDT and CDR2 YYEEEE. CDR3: CASSLARVSGANVLTF. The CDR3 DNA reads TGTGCCAGCAGCTTGGCCAGGGTCTCTGGGGCCAACGTCCTGACTTTC.

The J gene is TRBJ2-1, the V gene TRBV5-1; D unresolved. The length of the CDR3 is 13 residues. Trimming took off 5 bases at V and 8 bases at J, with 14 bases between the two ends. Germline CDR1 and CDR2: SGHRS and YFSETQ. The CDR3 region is CASRAYSSHEQFF. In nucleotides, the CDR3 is TGCGCCAGCAGGGCATACAGCTCCCATGAGCAGTTCTTC.

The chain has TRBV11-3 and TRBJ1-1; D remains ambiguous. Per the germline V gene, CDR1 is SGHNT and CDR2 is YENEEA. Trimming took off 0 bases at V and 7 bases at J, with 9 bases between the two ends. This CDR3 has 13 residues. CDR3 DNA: TGTGCCAGCAGCTTAGATGTCACGGGTGAAGCTTTCTTT. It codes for CASSLDVTGEAFF.

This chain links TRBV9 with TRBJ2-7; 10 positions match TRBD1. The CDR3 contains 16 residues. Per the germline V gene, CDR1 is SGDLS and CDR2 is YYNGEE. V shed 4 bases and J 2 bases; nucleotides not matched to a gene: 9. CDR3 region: CASSIHRDRGPYEQYF. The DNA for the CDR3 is TGTGCCAGCAGCATTCACCGGGACAGGGGACCCTACGAGCAGTACTTC.

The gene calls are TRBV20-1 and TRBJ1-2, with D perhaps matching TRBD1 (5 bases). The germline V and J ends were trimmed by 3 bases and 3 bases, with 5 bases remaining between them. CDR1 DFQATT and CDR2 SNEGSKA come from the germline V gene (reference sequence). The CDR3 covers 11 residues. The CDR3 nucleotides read TGCAGTGCTAGGGGGGACTATGGCTACACCTTC. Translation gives CSARGDYGYTF.

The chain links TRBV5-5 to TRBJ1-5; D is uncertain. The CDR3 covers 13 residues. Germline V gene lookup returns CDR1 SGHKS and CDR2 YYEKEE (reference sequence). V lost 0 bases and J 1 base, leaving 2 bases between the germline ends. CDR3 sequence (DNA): TGTGCCAGCAGCTTGGGAAGCAATCAGCCCCAGCATTTT. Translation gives CASSLGSNQPQHF. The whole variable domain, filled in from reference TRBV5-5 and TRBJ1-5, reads DAGVTQSPTHLIKTRGQQVTLRCSPISGHKSVSWYQQVLGQGPQFIFQYYEKEERGRGNFPDRFSARQFPNYSSELNVNALLLGDSALYLCASSLGSNQPQHFGDGTRLSIL.

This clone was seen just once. The CDR3 region has the DNA TGTGCCAGCAGCGTAGACACAGCCGGAAACACCATATATTTT. This codes for CASSVDTAGNTIYF. This chain links TRBV9 with TRBJ1-3; D ambiguous. This CDR3 has 14 residues. Per the germline V gene, CDR1 is SGDLS and CDR2 is YYNGEE. Trimming shortened V by 0 bases and J by 4 bases, and 8 bases separated the two germline ends.

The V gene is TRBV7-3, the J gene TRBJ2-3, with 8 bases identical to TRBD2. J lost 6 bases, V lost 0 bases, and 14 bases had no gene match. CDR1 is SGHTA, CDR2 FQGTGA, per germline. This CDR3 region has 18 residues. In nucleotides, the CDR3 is TGTGCCAGCAGCTTAACTGCTTCCCTCGGTGGCGGGAGGGATACGCAGTATTTT. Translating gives CASSLTASLGGGRDTQYF.

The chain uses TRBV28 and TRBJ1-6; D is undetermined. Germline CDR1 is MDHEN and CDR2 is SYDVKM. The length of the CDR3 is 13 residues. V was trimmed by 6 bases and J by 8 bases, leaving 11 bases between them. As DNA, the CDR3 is TGTGCCAGCAGACCCCGACGGGATTCACCCCTCCACTTT. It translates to CASRPRRDSPLHF.